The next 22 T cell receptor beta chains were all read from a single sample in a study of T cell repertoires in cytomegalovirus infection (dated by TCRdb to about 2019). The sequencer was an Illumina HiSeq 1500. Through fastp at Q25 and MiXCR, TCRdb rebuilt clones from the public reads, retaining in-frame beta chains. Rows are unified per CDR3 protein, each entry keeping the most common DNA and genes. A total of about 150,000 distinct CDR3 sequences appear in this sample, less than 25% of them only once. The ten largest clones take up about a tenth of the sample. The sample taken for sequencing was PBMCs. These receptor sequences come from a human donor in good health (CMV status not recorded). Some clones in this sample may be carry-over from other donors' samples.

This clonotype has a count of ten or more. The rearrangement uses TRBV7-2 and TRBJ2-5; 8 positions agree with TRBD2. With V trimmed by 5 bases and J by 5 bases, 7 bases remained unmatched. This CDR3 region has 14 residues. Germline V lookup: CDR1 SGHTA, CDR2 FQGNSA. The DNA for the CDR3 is TGTGCCAGCAGCAGAGCGGGGGCCGGGGAGACCCAGTACTTC. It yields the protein CASSRAGAGETQYF.

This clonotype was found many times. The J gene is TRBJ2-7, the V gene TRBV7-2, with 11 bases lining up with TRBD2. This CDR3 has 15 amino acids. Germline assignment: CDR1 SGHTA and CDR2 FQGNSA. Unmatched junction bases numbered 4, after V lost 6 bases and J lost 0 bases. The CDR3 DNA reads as TGTGCCAGCAGGCGTAGCGGGAGGGACTCCTACGAGCAGTACTTC. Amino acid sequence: CASRRSGRDSYEQYF. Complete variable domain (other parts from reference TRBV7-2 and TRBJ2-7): GAGVSQSPSNKVTEKGKDVELRCDPISGHTALYWYRQSLGQGLEFLIYFQGNSAPDKSGLPSDRFSAERTGGSVSTLTIQRTQQEDSAVYLCASRRSGRDSYEQYFGPGTRLTVT.

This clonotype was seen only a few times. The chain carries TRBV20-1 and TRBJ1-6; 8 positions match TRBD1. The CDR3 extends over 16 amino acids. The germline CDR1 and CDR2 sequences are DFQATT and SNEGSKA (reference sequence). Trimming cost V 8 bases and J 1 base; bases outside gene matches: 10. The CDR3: CSTTGQGSSYNSPLHF. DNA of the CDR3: TGCAGTACGACAGGACAGGGAAGTTCCTATAATTCACCCCTCCACTTT.

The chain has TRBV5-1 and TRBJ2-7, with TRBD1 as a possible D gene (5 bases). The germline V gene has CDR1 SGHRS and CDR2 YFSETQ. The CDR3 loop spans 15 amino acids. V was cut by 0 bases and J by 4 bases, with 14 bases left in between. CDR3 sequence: CASSLGGADRYEQYF. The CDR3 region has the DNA TGCGCCAGCAGCTTGGGCGGTGCTGACAGATACGAGCAGTACTTC.

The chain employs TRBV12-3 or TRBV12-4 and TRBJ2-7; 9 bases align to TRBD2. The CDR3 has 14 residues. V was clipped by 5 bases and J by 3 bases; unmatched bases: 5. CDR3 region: CASSQLAGGYEQYF. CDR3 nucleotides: TGTGCCAGCAGTCAACTAGCGGGTGGCTACGAGCAGTACTTC.

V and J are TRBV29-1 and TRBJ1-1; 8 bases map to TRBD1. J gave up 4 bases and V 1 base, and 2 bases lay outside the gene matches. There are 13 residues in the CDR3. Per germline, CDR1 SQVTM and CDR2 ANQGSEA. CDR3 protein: CSVEGQGSTEAFF. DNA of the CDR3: TGCAGCGTTGAAGGACAGGGGAGCACTGAAGCTTTCTTT. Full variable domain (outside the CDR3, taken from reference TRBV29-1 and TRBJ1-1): SAVISQKPSRDICQRGTSLTIQCQVDSQVTMMFWYRQQPGQSLTLIATANQGSEATYESGFVIDKFPISRPNLTFSTLTVSNMSPEDSSIYLCSVEGQGSTEAFFGQGTRLTVV.

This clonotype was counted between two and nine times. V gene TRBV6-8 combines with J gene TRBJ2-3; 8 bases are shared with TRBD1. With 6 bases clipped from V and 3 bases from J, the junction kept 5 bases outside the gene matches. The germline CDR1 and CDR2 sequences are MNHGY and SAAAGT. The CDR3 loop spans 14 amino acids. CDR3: CASRNTGGTDTQYF. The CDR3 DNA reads TGTGCCAGCAGAAACACAGGGGGGACAGATACGCAGTATTTT.

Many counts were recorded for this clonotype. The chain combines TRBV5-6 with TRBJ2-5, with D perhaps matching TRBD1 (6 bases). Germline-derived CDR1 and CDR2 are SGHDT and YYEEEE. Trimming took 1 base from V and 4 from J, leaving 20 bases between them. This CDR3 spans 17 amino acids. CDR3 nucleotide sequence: TGTGCCAGCAGCTTGTGGGGGCAGCCCGGAGAGGGAGAGACCCAGTACTTC. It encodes CASSLWGQPGEGETQYF.

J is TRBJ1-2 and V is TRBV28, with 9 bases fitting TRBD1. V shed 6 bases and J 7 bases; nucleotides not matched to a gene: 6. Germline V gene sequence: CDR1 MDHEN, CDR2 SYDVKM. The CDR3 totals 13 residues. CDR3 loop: CASRTGGAGGYTF. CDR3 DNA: TGTGCCAGCAGGACAGGGGGTGCAGGTGGCTACACCTTC.

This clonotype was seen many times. CDR3 residues: CASSLGDGSYEQYF. In nucleotides, the CDR3 is TGTGCCAGCAGTTTAGGGGACGGCTCCTACGAGCAGTACTTC. The V and J genes are TRBV27 and TRBJ2-7; D is perhaps TRBD1 or TRBD2 (5 bases each). Per the germline V gene, CDR1 is MNHEY and CDR2 is SMNVEV (reference sequence). V gave up 2 bases and J gave up 0 bases, with 8 bases separating them. The CDR3 length is 14 residues.

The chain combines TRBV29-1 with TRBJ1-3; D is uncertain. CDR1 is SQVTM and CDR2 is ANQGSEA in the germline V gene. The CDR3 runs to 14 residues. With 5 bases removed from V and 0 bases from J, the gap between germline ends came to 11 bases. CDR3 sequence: CSVSDASSGNTIYF. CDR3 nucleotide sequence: TGCAGCGTTTCTGACGCGAGCTCTGGAAACACCATATATTTT.

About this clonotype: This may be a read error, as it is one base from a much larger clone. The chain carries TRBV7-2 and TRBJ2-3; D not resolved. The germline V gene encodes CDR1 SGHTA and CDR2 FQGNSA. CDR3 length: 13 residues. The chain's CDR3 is CAISSLSGDTQYF. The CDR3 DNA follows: TGTGCCATCAGCTCCTTGTCCGGAGATACGCAGTATTTT.

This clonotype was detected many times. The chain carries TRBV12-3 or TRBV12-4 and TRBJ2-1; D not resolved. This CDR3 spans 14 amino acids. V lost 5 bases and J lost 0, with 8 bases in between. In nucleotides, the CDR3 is TGTGCCAGCAGTCTCCTATCCTCCTACAATGAGCAGTTCTTC. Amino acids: CASSLLSSYNEQFF.

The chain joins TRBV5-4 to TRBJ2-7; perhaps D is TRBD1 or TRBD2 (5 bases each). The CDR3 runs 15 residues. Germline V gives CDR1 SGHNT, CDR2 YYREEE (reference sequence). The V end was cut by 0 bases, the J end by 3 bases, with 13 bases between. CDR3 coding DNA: TGTGCCAGCAGCTTGGCCGGGACGGTGGGCTACGAGCAGTACTTC. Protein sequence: CASSLAGTVGYEQYF.

The CDR3 nucleotides read TGCGCCAGCAGCCAACCGGACAGGGCGAAAAGAAACACCATATATTTT. Translated: CASSQPDRAKRNTIYF. The V and J genes are TRBV4-1 and TRBJ1-3; TRBD1 aligns across 8 bases. The CDR3 runs to 16 residues. CDR1 MGHRA and CDR2 YSYEKL come from the germline V gene. V lost 2 bases and J lost 5; bases outside the gene matches: 8.

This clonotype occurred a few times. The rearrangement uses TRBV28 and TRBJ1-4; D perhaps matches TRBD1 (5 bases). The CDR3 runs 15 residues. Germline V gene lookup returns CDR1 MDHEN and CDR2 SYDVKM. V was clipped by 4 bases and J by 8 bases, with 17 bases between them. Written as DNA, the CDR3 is TGTGCCAGCAGTTCTCCGACAGCCACGGGCGAAAAACTGTTTTTT. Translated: CASSSPTATGEKLFF.

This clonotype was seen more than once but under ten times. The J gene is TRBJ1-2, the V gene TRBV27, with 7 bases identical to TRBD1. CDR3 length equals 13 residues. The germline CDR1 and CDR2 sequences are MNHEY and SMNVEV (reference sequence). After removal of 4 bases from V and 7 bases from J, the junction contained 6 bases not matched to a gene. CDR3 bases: TGTGCCAGCAGTTCGACAACAGGGGTTGGCTACACCTTC. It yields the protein CASSSTTGVGYTF.

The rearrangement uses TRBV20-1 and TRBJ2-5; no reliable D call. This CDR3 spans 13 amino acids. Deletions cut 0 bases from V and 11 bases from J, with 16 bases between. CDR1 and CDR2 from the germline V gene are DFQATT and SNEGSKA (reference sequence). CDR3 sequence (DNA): TGCAGTGCTAGAGATCTTTTAGCCACAGAGCAGTACTTC. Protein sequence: CSARDLLATEQYF.

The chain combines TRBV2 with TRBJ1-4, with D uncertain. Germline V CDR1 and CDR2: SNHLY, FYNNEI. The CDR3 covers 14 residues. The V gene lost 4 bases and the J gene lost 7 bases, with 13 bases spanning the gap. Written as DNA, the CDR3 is TGTGCCAGCAGTGTCGACTTGGGCAGTGAAAAACTGTTTTTT. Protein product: CASSVDLGSEKLFF. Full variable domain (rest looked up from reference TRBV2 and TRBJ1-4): EPEVTQTPSHQVTQMGQEVILRCVPISNHLYFYWYRQILGQKVEFLVSFYNNEISEKSEIFDDQFSVERPDGSNFTLKIRSTKLEDSAMYFCASSVDLGSEKLFFGSGTQLSVL.

The chain's CDR3 is CASTGEYIQYF. CDR3 in DNA: TGTGCCAGTACTGGGGAGTACATTCAGTACTTC. The chain combines TRBV19 with TRBJ2-4, with D perhaps TRBD2 (5 bases). In germline, CDR1 is LNHDA, CDR2 SQIVND (reference sequence). The CDR3 totals 11 residues. Deletions cut 7 bases from V and 8 bases from J, with 9 bases between.

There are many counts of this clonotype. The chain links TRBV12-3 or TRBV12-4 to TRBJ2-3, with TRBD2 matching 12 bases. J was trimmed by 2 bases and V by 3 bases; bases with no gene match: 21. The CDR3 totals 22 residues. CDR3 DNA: TGTGCCAGCAGTTTCCCGGACGTGTCGCTAGCGGGAGGGCCACGCGACACAGATACGCAGTATTTT. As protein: CASSFPDVSLAGGPRDTDTQYF.

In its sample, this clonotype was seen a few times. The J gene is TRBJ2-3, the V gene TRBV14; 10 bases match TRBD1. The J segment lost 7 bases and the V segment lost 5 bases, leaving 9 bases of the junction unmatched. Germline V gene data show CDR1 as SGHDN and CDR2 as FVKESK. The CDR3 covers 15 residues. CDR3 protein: CASSIPGQGRYTQYF. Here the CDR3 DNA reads TGTGCCAGCAGCATCCCGGGACAGGGGAGGTATACGCAGTATTTT.